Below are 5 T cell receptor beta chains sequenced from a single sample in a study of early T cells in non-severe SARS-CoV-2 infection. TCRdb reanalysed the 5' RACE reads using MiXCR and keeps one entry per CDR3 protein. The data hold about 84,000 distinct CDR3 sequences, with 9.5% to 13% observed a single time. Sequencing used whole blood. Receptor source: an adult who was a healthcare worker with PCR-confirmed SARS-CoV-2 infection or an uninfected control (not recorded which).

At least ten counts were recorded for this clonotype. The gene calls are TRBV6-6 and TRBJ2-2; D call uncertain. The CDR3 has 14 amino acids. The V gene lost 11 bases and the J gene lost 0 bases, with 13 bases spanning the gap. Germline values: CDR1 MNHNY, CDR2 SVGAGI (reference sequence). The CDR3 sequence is CAYSRTANTGELFF. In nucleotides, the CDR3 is TGTGCCTACTCCAGAACGGCGAACACCGGGGAGCTGTTTTTT.

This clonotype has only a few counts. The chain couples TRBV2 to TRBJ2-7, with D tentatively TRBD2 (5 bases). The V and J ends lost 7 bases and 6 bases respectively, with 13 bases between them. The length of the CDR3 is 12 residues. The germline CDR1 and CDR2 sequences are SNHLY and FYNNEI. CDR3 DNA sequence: TGTGCCAGCAATGCGGCTCGGGGCGAGCAGTACTTC. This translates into CASNAARGEQYF.

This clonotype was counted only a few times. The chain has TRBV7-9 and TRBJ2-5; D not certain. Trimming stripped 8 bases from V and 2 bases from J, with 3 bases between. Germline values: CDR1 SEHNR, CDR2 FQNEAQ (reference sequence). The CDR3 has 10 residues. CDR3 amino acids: CASGQETQYF. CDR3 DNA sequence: TGTGCCAGCGGACAAGAGACCCAGTACTTC.

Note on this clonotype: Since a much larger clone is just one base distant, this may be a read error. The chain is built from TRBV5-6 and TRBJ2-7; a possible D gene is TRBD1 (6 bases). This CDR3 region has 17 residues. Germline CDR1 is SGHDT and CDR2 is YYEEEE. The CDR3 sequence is CATSLRGTSFYSYEQYF. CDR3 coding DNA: TGTGCCACCAGCTTAAGGGGGACCTCTTTCTACTCCTACGAGCAGTACTTC.

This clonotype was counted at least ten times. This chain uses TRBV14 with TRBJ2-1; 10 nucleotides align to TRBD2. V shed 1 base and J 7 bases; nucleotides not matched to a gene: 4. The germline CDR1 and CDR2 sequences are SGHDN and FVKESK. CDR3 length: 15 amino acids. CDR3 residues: CASSQGSGRANEQFF. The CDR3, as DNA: TGTGCCAGCAGCCAAGGCAGCGGGAGGGCGAATGAGCAGTTCTTC. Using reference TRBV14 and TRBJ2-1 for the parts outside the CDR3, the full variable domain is EAGVTQFPSHSVIEKGQTVTLRCDPISGHDNLYWYRRVMGKEIKFLLHFVKESKQDESGMPNNRFLAERTGGTYSTLKVQPAELEDSGVYFCASSQGSGRANEQFFGPGTRLTVL.